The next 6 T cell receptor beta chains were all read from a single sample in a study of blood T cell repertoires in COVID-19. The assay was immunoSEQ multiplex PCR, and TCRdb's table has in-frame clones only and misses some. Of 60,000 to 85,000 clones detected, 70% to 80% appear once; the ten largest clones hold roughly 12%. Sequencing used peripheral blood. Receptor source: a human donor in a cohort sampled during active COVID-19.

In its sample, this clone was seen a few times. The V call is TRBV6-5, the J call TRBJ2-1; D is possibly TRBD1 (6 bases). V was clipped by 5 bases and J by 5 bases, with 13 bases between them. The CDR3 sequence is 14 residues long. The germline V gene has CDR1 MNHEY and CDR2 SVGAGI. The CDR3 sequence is CASSNRVFNNEQFF. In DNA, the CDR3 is TGTGCCAGCAGTAACAGGGTCTTCAACAATGAGCAGTTCTTC.

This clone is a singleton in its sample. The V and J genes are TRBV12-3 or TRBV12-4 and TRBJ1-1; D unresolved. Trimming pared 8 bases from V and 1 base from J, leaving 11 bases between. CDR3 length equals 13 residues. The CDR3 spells CASEGRENTEAFF. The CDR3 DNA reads TGTGCCAGCGAGGGCAGAGAGAACACTGAAGCTTTCTTT.

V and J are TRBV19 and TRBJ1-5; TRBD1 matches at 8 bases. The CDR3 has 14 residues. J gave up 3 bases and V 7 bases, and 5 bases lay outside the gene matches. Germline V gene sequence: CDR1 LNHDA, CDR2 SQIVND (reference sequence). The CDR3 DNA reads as TGTGCCAGTACCTGGACAGGGTACAATCAGCCCCAGCATTTT. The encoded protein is CASTWTGYNQPQHF.

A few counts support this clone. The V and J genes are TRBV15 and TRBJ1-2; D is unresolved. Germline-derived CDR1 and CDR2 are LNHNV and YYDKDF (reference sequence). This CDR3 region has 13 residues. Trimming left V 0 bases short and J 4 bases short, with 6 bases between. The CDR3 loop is CATSRDRSYGYTF. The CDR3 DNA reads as TGTGCCACCAGCAGAGATCGCAGCTATGGCTACACCTTC.

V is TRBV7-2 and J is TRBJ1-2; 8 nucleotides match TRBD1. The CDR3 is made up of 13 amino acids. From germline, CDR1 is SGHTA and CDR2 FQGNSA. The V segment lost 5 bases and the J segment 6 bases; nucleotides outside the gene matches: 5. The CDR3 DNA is TGTGCCAGCAGCAAAGACAGGGGAGATGGCTACACCTTC. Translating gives CASSKDRGDGYTF. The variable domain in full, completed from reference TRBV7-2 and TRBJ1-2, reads GAGVSQSPSNKVTEKGKDVELRCDPISGHTALYWYRQSLGQGLEFLIYFQGNSAPDKSGLPSDRFSAERTGGSVSTLTIQRTQQEDSAVYLCASSKDRGDGYTFGSGTRLTVV.

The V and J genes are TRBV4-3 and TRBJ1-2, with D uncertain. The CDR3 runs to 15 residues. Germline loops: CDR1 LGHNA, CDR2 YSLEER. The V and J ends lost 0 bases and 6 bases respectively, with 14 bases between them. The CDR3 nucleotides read TGCGCCAGCAGCCAAGATGCGGGGTCTGGCAATGGCTACACCTTC. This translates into CASSQDAGSGNGYTF.